This TCR beta chain was captured in a study of blood T cell repertoires in COVID-19. About the research overall: From the United States, Italy and Spain came samples of acute and convalescent COVID-19. PBMCs, B-cell-depleted T cells, or T cells were the source of the cDNA or gDNA that made up the material.

The table came from immunoSEQ multiplex PCR; TCRdb's copy has only in-frame clones and leaves some out. The sample contains approximately 110,000 clones, approximately 85% of which appear only once. CDR3 length: 12 residues. Germline CDR1 SGHTA, CDR2 FQGNSA. The V gene lost 5 bases and the J gene lost 7 bases, with 12 bases spanning the gap. The genes are TRBV7-2 and TRBJ2-7, with D perhaps matching TRBD2 (6 bases). The specimen was peripheral blood. This TCR was sampled from a human donor in a cohort sampled during active COVID-19. CDR3 in DNA: TGTGCCAGCAGCCATCCTCGGGGGGAGCAGTACTTC. This codes for CASSHPRGEQYF.